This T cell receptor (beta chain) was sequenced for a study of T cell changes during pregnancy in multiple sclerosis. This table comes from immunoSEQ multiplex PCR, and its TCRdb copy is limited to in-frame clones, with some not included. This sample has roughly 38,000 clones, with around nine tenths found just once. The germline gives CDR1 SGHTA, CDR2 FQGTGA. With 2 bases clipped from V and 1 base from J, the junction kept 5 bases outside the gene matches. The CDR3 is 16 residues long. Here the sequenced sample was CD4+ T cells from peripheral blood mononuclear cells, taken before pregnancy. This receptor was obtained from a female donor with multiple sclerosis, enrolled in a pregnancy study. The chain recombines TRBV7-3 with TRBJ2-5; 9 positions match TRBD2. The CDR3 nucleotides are TGTGCCAGCAGCTTAGTGGGACTAGCTGGCCAAGAGACCCAGTACTTC. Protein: CASSLVGLAGQETQYF.